Listed below are T cell receptor beta chains from one sample, sequenced in a study of vaccination and CD4 T cells after COVID-19. A single record per CDR3 protein comes from TCRdb applying MiXCR to the PCR reads. The sample consists of some 8,400 distinct CDR3 sequences, less than 40% of them appearing once. The antigens of these receptors remain unknown. Sequenced: cultured CD4+ T cells from blood. The receptor source for this set is a human donor with COVID-19. Both conserved end residues are part of each CDR3. The order of the fields is CDR3 protein, J gene, V gene.

CDR3: CASSYGAGAQYEQYF
J: TRBJ2-7
V: TRBV6-5

CDR3: CSARGDREHYGYTF
J: TRBJ1-2
V: TRBV20-1

CDR3: CASSQMSALAFF
J: TRBJ1-1
V: TRBV5-6

CDR3: CASSPTRTGRYDTEAFF
J: TRBJ1-1
V: TRBV6-1

CDR3: CASSLSGAGAETQYF
J: TRBJ2-5
V: TRBV9

CDR3: CASSRGANEQFF
J: TRBJ2-1
V: TRBV6-1

CDR3: CASSLAPGSGRPQHF
J: TRBJ1-5
V: TRBV5-1

CDR3: CASSVTGYEQYF
J: TRBJ2-7
V: TRBV11-3

CDR3: CASSKSKATEQFF
J: TRBJ2-1
V: TRBV6-2/TRBV6-3

CDR3: CASSLGLAGADTQYF
J: TRBJ2-3
V: TRBV5-4

CDR3: CASSYLRGGPYNEQFF
J: TRBJ2-1
V: TRBV18

CDR3: CASSQVRDTGELFF
J: TRBJ2-2
V: TRBV2

CDR3: CASSYRGGSNQPQHF
J: TRBJ1-5
V: TRBV7-2

CDR3: CASSEKTGYSSPLHF
J: TRBJ1-6
V: TRBV6-4

CDR3: CASSSYRGLAYEQYF
J: TRBJ2-7
V: TRBV11-2

CDR3: CASSPGTHGDQPQHF
J: TRBJ1-5
V: TRBV27

CDR3: CSAISIGRTDQPQHF
J: TRBJ1-5
V: TRBV20-1

CDR3: CASSLLGEQFF
J: TRBJ2-1
V: TRBV5-4

CDR3: CASSLRWLGETQYF
J: TRBJ2-5
V: TRBV11-1

CDR3: CASSYNKDSNQPQHF
J: TRBJ1-5
V: TRBV6-2/TRBV6-3

CDR3: CASRGTGGPNYGYTF
J: TRBJ1-2
V: TRBV6-4

CDR3: CASSPGERGVGDTQYF
J: TRBJ2-3
V: TRBV7-2

CDR3: CASSPGSSGNTIYF
J: TRBJ1-3
V: TRBV28

CDR3: CASSQTGGSQPQHF
J: TRBJ1-5
V: TRBV7-2

CDR3: CASSFTGQGTEAFF
J: TRBJ1-1
V: TRBV11-2

CDR3: CASSLGGTDTGELFF
J: TRBJ2-2
V: TRBV4-2

CDR3: CASRADRPSYEQYF
J: TRBJ2-7
V: TRBV2

CDR3: CASSLDRGRETQYF
J: TRBJ2-5
V: TRBV11-2

CDR3: CATTLLIRGATGELFF
J: TRBJ2-2
V: TRBV6-1

CDR3: CASSLRGRSETQYF
J: TRBJ2-5
V: TRBV11-3

CDR3: CASGLRGGRETQYF
J: TRBJ2-5
V: TRBV6-1

CDR3: CASIPGGRVSEQYF
J: TRBJ2-7
V: TRBV5-6

CDR3: CSVEVGPSGYTF
J: TRBJ1-2
V: TRBV29-1

CDR3: CASSSFSDSDYGYTF
J: TRBJ1-2
V: TRBV12-3/TRBV12-4